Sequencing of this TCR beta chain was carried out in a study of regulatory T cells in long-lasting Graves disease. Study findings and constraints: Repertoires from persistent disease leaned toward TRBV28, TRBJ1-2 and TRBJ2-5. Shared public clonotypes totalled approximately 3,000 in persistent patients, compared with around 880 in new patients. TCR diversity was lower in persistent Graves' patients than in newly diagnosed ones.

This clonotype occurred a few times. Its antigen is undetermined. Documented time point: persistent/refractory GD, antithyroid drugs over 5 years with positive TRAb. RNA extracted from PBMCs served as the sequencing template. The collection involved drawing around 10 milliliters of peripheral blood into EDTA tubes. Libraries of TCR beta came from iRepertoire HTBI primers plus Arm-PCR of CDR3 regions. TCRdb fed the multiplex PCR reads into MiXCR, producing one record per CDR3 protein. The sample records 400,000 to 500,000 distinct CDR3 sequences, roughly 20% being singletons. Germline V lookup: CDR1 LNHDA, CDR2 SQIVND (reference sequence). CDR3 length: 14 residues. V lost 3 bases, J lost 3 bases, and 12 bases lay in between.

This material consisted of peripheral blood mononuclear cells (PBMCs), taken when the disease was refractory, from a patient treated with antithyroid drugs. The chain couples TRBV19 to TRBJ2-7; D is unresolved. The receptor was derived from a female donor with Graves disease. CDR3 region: CASSIRESGYEQYF. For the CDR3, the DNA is TGTGCCAGTAGTATTAGGGAATCGGGCTACGAGCAGTACTTC.